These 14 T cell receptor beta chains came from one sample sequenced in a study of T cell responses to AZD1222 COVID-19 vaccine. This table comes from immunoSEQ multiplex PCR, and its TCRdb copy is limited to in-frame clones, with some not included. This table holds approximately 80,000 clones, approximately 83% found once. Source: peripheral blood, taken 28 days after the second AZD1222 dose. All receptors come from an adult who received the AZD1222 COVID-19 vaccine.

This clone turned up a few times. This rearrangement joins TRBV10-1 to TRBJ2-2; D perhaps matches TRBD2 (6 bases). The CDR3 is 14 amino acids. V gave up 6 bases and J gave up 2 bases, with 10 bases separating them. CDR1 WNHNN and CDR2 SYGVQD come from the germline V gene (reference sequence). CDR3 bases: TGCGCCAGCAGCCGGGACTCCAACACCGGGGAGCTGTTTTTT. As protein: CASSRDSNTGELFF.

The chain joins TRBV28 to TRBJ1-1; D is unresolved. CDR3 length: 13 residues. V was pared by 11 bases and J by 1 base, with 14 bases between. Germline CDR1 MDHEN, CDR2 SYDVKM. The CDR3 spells CAVKEETNTEAFF. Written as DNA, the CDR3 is TGTGCCGTCAAGGAAGAGACGAACACTGAAGCTTTCTTT.

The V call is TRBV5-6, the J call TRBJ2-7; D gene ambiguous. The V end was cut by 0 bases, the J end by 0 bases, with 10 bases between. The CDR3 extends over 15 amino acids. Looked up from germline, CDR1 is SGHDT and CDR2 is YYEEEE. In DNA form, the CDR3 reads TGTGCCAGCAGCTTGGAACCGGGCCTCTCCTACGAGCAGTACTTC. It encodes CASSLEPGLSYEQYF.

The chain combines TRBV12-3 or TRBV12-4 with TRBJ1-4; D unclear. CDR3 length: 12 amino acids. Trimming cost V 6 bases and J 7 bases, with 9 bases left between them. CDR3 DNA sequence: TGTGCCAGCAGCTCCATGGTTGAAAAACTGTTTTTT. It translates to CASSSMVEKLFF.

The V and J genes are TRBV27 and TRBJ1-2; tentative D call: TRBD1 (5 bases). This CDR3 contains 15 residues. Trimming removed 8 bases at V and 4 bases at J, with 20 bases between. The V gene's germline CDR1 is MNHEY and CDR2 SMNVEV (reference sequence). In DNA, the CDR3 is TGTGCCAGCGGCATCGACCAGGGAGCAGGCTATGGCTACACCTTC. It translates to CASGIDQGAGYGYTF.

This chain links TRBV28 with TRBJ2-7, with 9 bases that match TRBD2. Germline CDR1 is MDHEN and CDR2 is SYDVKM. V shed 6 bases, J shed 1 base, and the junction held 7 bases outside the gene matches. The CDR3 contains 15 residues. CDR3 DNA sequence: TGTGCCAGCAGCCCAGCGGGAGGTCGTTCCTACGAGCAGTACTTC. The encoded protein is CASSPAGGRSYEQYF. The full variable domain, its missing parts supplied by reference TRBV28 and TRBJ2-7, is DVKVTQSSRYLVKRTGEKVFLECVQDMDHENMFWYRQDPGLGLRLIYFSYDVKMKEKGDIPEGYSVSREKKERFSLILESASTNQTSMYLCASSPAGGRSYEQYFGPGTRLTVT.

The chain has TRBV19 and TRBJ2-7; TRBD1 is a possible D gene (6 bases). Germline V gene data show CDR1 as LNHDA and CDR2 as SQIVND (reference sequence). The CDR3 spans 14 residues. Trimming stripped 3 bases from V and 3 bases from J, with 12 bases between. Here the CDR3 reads CASSMGTSHYEQYF. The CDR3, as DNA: TGTGCCAGTAGTATGGGGACATCCCACTACGAGCAGTACTTC.

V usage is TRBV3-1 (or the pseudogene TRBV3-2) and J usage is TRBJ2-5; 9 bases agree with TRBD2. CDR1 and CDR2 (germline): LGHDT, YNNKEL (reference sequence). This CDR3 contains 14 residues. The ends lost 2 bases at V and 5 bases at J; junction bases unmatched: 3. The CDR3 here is CASSQPGLAETQYF. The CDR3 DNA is TGTGCCAGCAGCCAACCGGGACTAGCTGAGACCCAGTACTTC.

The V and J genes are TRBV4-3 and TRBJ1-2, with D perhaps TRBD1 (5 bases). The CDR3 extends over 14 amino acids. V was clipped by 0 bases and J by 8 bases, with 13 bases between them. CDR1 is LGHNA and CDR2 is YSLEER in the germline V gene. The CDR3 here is CASSQDNKGRGYTF. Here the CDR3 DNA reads TGCGCCAGCAGCCAAGATAATAAGGGGAGAGGCTACACCTTC.

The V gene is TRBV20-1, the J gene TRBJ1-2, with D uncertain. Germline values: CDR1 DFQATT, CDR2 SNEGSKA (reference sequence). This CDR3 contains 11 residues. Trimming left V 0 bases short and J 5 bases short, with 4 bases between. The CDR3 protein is CSAREVYGYTF. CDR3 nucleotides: TGCAGTGCTAGAGAGGTTTATGGCTACACCTTC.

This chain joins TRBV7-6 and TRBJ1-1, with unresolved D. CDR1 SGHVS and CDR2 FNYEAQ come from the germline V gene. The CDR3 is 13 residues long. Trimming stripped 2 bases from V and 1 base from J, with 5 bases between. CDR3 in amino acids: CASSLRQNTEAFF. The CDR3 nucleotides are TGTGCCAGCAGCTTACGCCAGAACACTGAAGCTTTCTTT.

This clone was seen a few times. As DNA, the CDR3 is TGCGCCAGCAGCCAAGACCCTATAGGGGGGGCAACTAATGAAAAACTGTTTTTT. Encoded protein: CASSQDPIGGATNEKLFF. The chain employs TRBV4-1 and TRBJ1-4; a possible D gene is TRBD1 (6 bases). This CDR3 is built from 18 residues. V was clipped by 0 bases and J by 0 bases, with 14 bases between them. Germline values: CDR1 MGHRA, CDR2 YSYEKL.

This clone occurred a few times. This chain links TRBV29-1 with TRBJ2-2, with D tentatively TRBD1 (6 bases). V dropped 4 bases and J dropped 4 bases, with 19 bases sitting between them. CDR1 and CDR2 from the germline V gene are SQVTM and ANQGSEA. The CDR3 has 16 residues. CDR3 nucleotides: TGCAGCGTTGTCCCTCTCATGACAGGAACCACCGGGGAGCTGTTTTTT. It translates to CSVVPLMTGTTGELFF.

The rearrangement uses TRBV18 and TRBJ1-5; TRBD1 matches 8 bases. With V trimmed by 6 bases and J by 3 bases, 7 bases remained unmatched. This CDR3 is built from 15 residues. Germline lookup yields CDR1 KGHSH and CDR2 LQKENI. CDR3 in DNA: TGTGCCAGCTCCGCGGACAGGGTGAACAATCAGCCCCAGCATTTT. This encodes CASSADRVNNQPQHF.